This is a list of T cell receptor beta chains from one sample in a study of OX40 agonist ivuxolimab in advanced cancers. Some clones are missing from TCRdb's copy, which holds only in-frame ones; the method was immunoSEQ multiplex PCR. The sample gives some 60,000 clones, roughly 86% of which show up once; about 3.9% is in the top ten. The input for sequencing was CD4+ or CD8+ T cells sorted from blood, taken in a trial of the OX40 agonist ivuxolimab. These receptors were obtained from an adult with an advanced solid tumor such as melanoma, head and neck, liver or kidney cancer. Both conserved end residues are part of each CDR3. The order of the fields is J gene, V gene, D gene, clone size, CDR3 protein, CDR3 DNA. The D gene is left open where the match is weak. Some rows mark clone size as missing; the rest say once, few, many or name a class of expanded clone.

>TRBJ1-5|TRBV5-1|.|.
CASSLAGMSNQPQHF
TGCGCCAGCAGCTTGGCCGGGATGAGCAATCAGCCCCAGCATTTT
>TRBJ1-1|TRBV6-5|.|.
CASRPGRGNTEAFF
TGTGCCAGCAGGCCCGGGAGGGGTAACACTGAAGCTTTCTTT
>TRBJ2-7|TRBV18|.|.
CASSPAFSYEQYF
TGTGCCAGCTCACCCGCCTTTAGCTACGAGCAGTACTTC
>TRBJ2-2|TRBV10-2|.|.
CASSENVPAITGELFF
TGCGCCAGCAGTGAGAACGTCCCCGCAATCACCGGGGAGCTGTTTTTT
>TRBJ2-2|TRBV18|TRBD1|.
CASSLGTGDNTGELFF
TGTGCCAGCTCACTAGGGACAGGCGATAACACCGGGGAGCTGTTTTTT
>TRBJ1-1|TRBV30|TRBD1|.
CAWSDRGKGQREAFF
TGTGCCTGGAGTGATAGGGGGAAGGGACAGCGAGAAGCTTTCTTT
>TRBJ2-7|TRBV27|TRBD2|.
CASTSGTSGDLGEQYF
TGTGCCAGCACCTCCGGGACTAGCGGGGACCTTGGAGAGCAGTACTTC
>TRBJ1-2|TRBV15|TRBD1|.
CATSTGGTGDYGYTF
TGTGCCACCAGCACCGGGGGGACAGGAGACTATGGCTACACCTTC
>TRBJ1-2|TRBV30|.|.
CAWSPSSGNYGYTF
TGTGCCTGGAGCCCCTCTTCAGGGAACTATGGCTACACCTTC
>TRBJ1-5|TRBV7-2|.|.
CASSLAFNTYSNQPQHF
TGTGCCAGCAGCTTAGCGTTCAACACTTATAGCAATCAGCCCCAGCATTTT
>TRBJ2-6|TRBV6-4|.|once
CASSDSGSGANVLTF
TGTGCCAGCAGTGATTCTGGGTCCGGGGCCAACGTCCTGACTTTC
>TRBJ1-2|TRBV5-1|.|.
CASRGERKPYGYTF
TGCGCCAGCAGGGGGGAACGGAAACCCTATGGCTACACCTTC
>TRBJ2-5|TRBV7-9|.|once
CASSRLDSQETQYF
TGTGCCAGCAGCCGTCTGGACAGTCAAGAGACCCAGTACTTC
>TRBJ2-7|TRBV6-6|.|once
CASSDPRVSAYEQYF
TGTGCCAGCAGTGACCCCAGGGTATCGGCCTACGAGCAGTACTTC
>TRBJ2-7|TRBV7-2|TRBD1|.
CASSPGQGAPRGYF
TGTGCCAGCAGCCCCGGACAGGGGGCCCCCCGAGGGTACTTC
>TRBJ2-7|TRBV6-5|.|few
CASSYRQLGYEQYF
TGTGCCAGCAGTTATCGCCAGCTGGGGTACGAGCAGTACTTC
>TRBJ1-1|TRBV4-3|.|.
CASSQDLSDTEAFF
TGCGCCAGCAGCCAAGACCTATCGGATACTGAAGCTTTCTTT
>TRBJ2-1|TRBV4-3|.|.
CASSQGIRGGGKRSYNEQFF
TGCGCCAGCAGCCAAGGAATCCGAGGGGGGGGTAAAAGGTCCTACAATGAGCAGTTCTTC
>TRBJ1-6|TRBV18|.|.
CASSPAGRDSPLHF
TGTGCCAGCTCACCAGCAGGGAGGGACTCACCCCTCCACTTT
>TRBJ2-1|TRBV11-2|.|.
CASSLRGGYNEQFF
TGTGCCAGCTCATTACGGGGCGGGTACAATGAGCAGTTCTTC
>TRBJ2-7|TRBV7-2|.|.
CASSLDSSISYEQYF
TGTGCCAGCAGCCTAGACAGTTCCATTTCCTACGAGCAGTACTTC
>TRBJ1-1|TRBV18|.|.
CASSPGPDSVVEAFF
TGTGCCAGCTCACCGGGCCCGGACAGTGTCGTTGAAGCTTTCTTT
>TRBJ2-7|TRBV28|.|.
CASSLRVGEQYF
TGTGCCAGCAGTTTGCGAGTAGGCGAGCAGTACTTC
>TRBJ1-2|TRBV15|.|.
CATSRAQVDGYTF
TGTGCCACCAGCAGAGCCCAGGTAGATGGCTACACCTTC
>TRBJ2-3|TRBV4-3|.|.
CASSQGPGTDTQYF
TGCGCCAGCAGCCAAGGGCCAGGCACAGATACGCAGTATTTT
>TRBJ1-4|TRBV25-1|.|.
CASSESGGNFNEKLFF
TGTGCCAGCAGTGAGTCGGGGGGAAACTTTAATGAAAAACTGTTTTTT
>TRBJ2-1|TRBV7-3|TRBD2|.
CASSLRLAGEQFF
TGTGCCAGCAGCTTACGACTAGCGGGGGAGCAGTTCTTC
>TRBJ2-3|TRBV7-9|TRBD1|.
CASSSRTQGSTDTQYF
TGTGCCAGCAGCTCCCGGACACAGGGGAGCACAGATACGCAGTATTTT
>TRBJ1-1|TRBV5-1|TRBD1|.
CASSSETGGINTEAFF
TGCGCCAGCAGCTCCGAAACAGGGGGCATTAACACTGAAGCTTTCTTT
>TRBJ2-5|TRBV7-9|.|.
CASSRTAWETQYF
TGTGCCAGCAGCCGAACAGCCTGGGAGACCCAGTACTTC
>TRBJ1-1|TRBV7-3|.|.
CASKFSGLSTEAFF
TGTGCCAGCAAATTTTCCGGGTTGAGCACTGAAGCTTTCTTT
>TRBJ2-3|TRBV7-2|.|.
CASSLATSRDTQYF
TGTGCCAGCAGCTTAGCGACTAGTAGAGATACGCAGTATTTT
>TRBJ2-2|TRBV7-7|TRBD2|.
CASSLLLAGRGELFF
TGTGCTAGCAGCTTATTACTAGCGGGTCGTGGGGAGCTGTTTTTT
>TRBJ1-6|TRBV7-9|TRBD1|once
CASSEQGAAGSPLHF
TGTGCCAGCAGCGAGCAGGGGGCTGCTGGCTCACCCCTCCACTTT
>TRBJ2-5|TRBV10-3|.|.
CAISLGRGQETQYF
TGTGCCATCAGTCTAGGTAGGGGCCAAGAGACCCAGTACTTC
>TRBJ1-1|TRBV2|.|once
CASREGQLNTEAFF
TGTGCCAGCAGAGAAGGACAATTGAACACTGAAGCTTTCTTT
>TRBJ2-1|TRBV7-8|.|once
CASSLIPSPGSYNEQFF
TGTGCCAGCAGCTTAATTCCGTCCCCTGGCTCCTACAATGAGCAGTTCTTC
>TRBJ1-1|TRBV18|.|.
CASSPGQGEAEAFF
TGTGCCAGCTCACCTGGGCAGGGCGAAGCTGAAGCTTTCTTT
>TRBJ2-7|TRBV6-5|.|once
CASRTLLAEQYF
TGTGCCAGCAGGACCCTTTTAGCGGAGCAGTACTTC
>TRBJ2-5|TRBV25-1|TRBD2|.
CATAPVVSRGGQETQYF
TGTGCCACCGCACCCGTCGTCTCGCGGGGGGGTCAAGAGACCCAGTACTTC
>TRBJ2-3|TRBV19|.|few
CASSMWGTDTQYF
TGTGCCAGTAGTATGTGGGGGACAGATACGCAGTATTTT
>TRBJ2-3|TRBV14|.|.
CASSQYDGTQYF
TGTGCCAGCAGCCAATATGATGGTACGCAGTATTTT
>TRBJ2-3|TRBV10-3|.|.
CAISREAGATSTDTQYF
TGTGCCATCAGTCGCGAGGCGGGGGCGACTAGCACAGATACGCAGTATTTT
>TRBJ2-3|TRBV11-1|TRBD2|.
CASSSAGGGVYTQYF
TGTGCCAGCAGCTCCGCGGGGGGTGGGGTCTATACGCAGTATTTT
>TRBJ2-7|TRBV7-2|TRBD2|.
CASSSYAGGTYEQYF
TGTGCCAGCAGCTCATACGCGGGGGGGACCTACGAGCAGTACTTC
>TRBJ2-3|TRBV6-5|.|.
CASSYIPFTDTQYF
TGTGCCAGCAGTTACATCCCCTTTACGGATACGCAGTATTTT
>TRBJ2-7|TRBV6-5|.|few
CASSKGREQYF
TGTGCCAGCAGTAAGGGACGCGAGCAGTACTTC
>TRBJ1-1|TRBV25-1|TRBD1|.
CASSEQDRGRAFF
TGTGCCAGCAGTGAACAGGACAGGGGCAGAGCTTTCTTT